The 22 T cell receptor beta chains listed next were all sequenced from one sample in a study of blood T cells in healthy people across ages. Next came a second PCR, run for about 6 to 11 cycles, which used a sample-barcoded 5' primer along with a J-beta primer mix. TCRdb called the 5' RACE reads again in MiXCR, with one record for every CDR3 protein. This table has 890,000 or so distinct CDR3 sequences, around two thirds appearing once. The sequencing input was blood. All receptors come from a man aged 25-45 years in good health.

The CDR3: CSAGGLPGSYTF. The CDR3 nucleotides read TGCAGTGCTGGAGGGTTGCCCGGAAGCTACACCTTC. V usage is TRBV20-1 and J usage is TRBJ1-2; D is ambiguous. Trimming took 5 bases from V and 9 from J, leaving 16 bases between them. The length of the CDR3 is 12 residues. CDR1 is DFQATT, CDR2 SNEGSKA, per germline (reference sequence).

This clonotype turned up a few times. V and J are TRBV4-2 and TRBJ2-7; D gene uncertain. The CDR3 sequence is 15 residues long. The V end lost 0 bases, the J end lost 3 bases, and 12 bases lay between the germline ends. CDR1 and CDR2 (germline): LGHNA, YNFKEQ. The CDR3 is CASSQEGRSYYEQYF. The CDR3 DNA reads as TGTGCCAGCAGCCAAGAGGGCAGGTCCTACTACGAGCAGTACTTC.

The rearrangement joins TRBV6-5 to TRBJ2-3; D ambiguous. This CDR3 is 15 amino acids long. Germline CDR1 and CDR2: MNHEY and SVGAGI. The ends were cut back, 3 bases at V and 0 bases at J, with 10 bases in the middle. CDR3 bases: TGTGCCAGCAGTTATTTGGGTGCTAGCACAGATACGCAGTATTTT. Amino acid sequence: CASSYLGASTDTQYF.

V and J are TRBV28 and TRBJ2-1; D is uncertain. In germline, CDR1 is MDHEN, CDR2 SYDVKM. V lost 3 bases and J lost 5, with 17 bases in between. CDR3 size: 16 residues. The CDR3 DNA reads as TGTGCCAGCAGTTTCCCATTCCCCGAGGCCGACAATGAGCAGTTCTTC. Protein product: CASSFPFPEADNEQFF.

The rearrangement links TRBV20-1 to TRBJ1-6; weak D call: TRBD1 (5 bases). The CDR3 sequence is 16 residues long. V gave up 7 bases and J gave up 7 bases, with 23 bases separating them. Germline assignment: CDR1 DFQATT and CDR2 SNEGSKA (reference sequence). CDR3 DNA: TGCAGTGTCAGGAGGGGTGGTTTGCGGGCCAATTCACCCCTCCACTTT. Translating it yields CSVRRGGLRANSPLHF.

The chain couples TRBV9 to TRBJ2-3; no clear D gene. This CDR3 has 15 residues. The V gene's germline CDR1 is SGDLS and CDR2 YYNGEE. The germline V and J ends were trimmed by 2 bases and 1 base, with 11 bases remaining between them. The CDR3 reads CASSVGSRRTDTQYF. In nucleotides, the CDR3 is TGTGCCAGCAGCGTGGGTAGCCGGCGCACAGATACGCAGTATTTT.

V usage is TRBV24-1 and J usage is TRBJ2-5, with 8 positions matching TRBD1. The junction had 7 bases not matched to a gene; V was cut back by 0 bases and J by 5 bases. Germline CDR1 is KGHDR and CDR2 is SFDVKD. This CDR3 has 16 amino acids. CDR3 DNA sequence: TGTGCCACCAGTGATTTGCAATGGACAGGGAGCGAGACCCAGTACTTC. Protein: CATSDLQWTGSETQYF.

This clonotype came up many times. This chain uses TRBV10-3 with TRBJ1-1; tentative D call: TRBD1 (6 bases). V shed 7 bases and J shed 4 bases, with 13 bases lying between them. The V gene's germline CDR1 is ENHRY and CDR2 SYGVKD. The CDR3 extends over 13 amino acids. CDR3 bases: TGTGCCATCACCTTAGAACAGGGCACTGAAGCTTTCTTT. Translated, it gives CAITLEQGTEAFF.

In DNA, the CDR3 is TGTGCCAGCAGTGTACAGGGTAGGGCTGAAGCTTTCTTT. This gives the protein CASSVQGRAEAFF. The chain combines TRBV27 with TRBJ1-1, with D perhaps TRBD1 (6 bases). Per germline, CDR1 MNHEY and CDR2 SMNVEV (reference sequence). V lost 5 bases to trimming and J lost 6 bases, with 13 bases between them. The CDR3 is 13 residues long.

This chain connects TRBV9 to TRBJ2-1, with D tentatively TRBD1 or TRBD2 (5 bases each). Deletions cut 4 bases from V and 8 bases from J, with 16 bases between. The CDR3 contains 14 residues. Germline CDR1 reads SGDLS; CDR2 reads YYNGEE. The CDR3 protein is CASSQAGTPYEQFF. For the CDR3, the DNA is TGTGCCAGCAGCCAGGCCGGGACGCCTTATGAGCAGTTCTTC. The full variable domain, completed using reference TRBV9 and TRBJ2-1, is DSGVTQTPKHLITATGQRVTLRCSPRSGDLSVYWYQQSLDQGLQFLIQYYNGEERAKGNILERFSAQQFPDLHSELNLSSLELGDSALYFCASSQAGTPYEQFFGPGTRLTVL.

As regards this clonotype: Germline is not matched at one junction end, which may reflect a read error. The chain carries TRBV20-1 and TRBJ1-1; D is undetermined. The CDR3 sequence is 11 residues long. The germline V gene has CDR1 DFQATT and CDR2 SNEGSKA (reference sequence). The CDR3 nucleotides read TGCAGTGCCAGAGTGGAAACTGAAGCTTTCTTT. Protein product: CSARVETEAFF.

The rearrangement joins TRBV12-3 or TRBV12-4 to TRBJ2-5, with 8 nucleotides matching TRBD2. Judging by the DNA end, TRBJ2-7 fits better; the J call may be wrong. This CDR3 contains 13 residues. CDR3 coding DNA: TGTGCCATCGGGGTAGCGGGGTCTGACGAGCAGTACTTC. It encodes CAIGVAGSDEQYF.

This clonotype was counted between two and nine times. The chain links TRBV7-2 to TRBJ2-5; 13 bases are a match to TRBD2. The CDR3 loop spans 16 amino acids. Germline CDR1 SGHTA, CDR2 FQGNSA. The V and J ends lost 6 bases and 0 bases, in that order; junction bases with no gene match: 4. The DNA of the CDR3 is TGTGCCAGCAGACTAGCGGGGGGGTACAACCAAGAGACCCAGTACTTC. Amino acid sequence: CASRLAGGYNQETQYF. Full variable domain (rest looked up from reference TRBV7-2 and TRBJ2-5): GAGVSQSPSNKVTEKGKDVELRCDPISGHTALYWYRQSLGQGLEFLIYFQGNSAPDKSGLPSDRFSAERTGGSVSTLTIQRTQQEDSAVYLCASRLAGGYNQETQYFGPGTRLLVL.

This chain joins TRBV20-1 and TRBJ2-7; no clear D gene. V lost 6 bases and J lost 3, with 15 bases in between. The CDR3 extends over 13 amino acids. Germline V gives CDR1 DFQATT, CDR2 SNEGSKA (reference sequence). This CDR3 reads CSAPVSWIYEQYF. As DNA, the CDR3 is TGCAGTGCCCCAGTGTCCTGGATCTACGAGCAGTACTTC.

This clonotype appeared a few times. The V gene is TRBV9, the J gene TRBJ2-1; TRBD1 agrees at 8 bases. This CDR3 is built from 17 residues. The germline V gene encodes CDR1 SGDLS and CDR2 YYNGEE. V shed 3 bases and J 3 bases; nucleotides not matched to a gene: 11. The CDR3 here is CASSGRQGTSGYNEQFF. The CDR3 nucleotides read TGTGCCAGCAGCGGAAGACAGGGGACATCGGGCTACAATGAGCAGTTCTTC.

This clonotype was counted between two and nine times. The chain is built from TRBV27 and TRBJ2-5, with TRBD1 identical over 9 bases. CDR3 size: 15 residues. Germline assignment: CDR1 MNHEY and CDR2 SMNVEV (reference sequence). V dropped 6 bases and J dropped 3; count of bases not matched to a gene: 8. The CDR3 nucleotides are TGTGCCAGCAGCCGGGGACAGGGACCAAAAGAGACCCAGTACTTC. Protein sequence: CASSRGQGPKETQYF.

The V call is TRBV9, the J call TRBJ2-5; 9 bases map to TRBD2. V shed 1 base, J shed 2 bases, and the junction held 6 bases outside the gene matches. The germline V gene encodes CDR1 SGDLS and CDR2 YYNGEE. The CDR3 covers 16 residues. The CDR3 bases are TGTGCCAGCAGCGTATATAGCGGGGGAAGGCAAGAGACCCAGTACTTC. It codes for CASSVYSGGRQETQYF.

This chain links TRBV4-2 with TRBJ2-3; TRBD1 matches at 7 bases. This CDR3 is built from 16 residues. V trimming: 1 base; J trimming: 6 bases; junction bases outside the gene matches: 10. The V gene's germline CDR1 is LGHNA and CDR2 YNFKEQ. The CDR3 nucleotides are TGTGCCAGCAGCCAAGTGGGGACAGTTGAGCCGGATACGCAGTATTTT. It translates to CASSQVGTVEPDTQYF.

This clonotype was seen a handful of times. The chain joins TRBV7-2 to TRBJ2-4; D is ambiguous. Germline V gives CDR1 SGHTA, CDR2 FQGNSA. Between the trimmed V and J ends, which lost 4 bases and 2 bases, there was a span of 12 bases. CDR3 length: 15 residues. CDR3 residues: CASSSAGPTKNIQYF. Here the CDR3 DNA reads TGTGCCAGCAGCTCCGCCGGTCCAACCAAAAACATTCAGTACTTC.

The CDR3 nucleotides are TGTGCCAGCTCCGGGGGGCCGGGTAATGAGCAGTTCTTC. It yields the protein CASSGGPGNEQFF. The chain uses TRBV7-9 and TRBJ2-1, with D maybe TRBD2 (7 bases). V was shortened by 8 bases and J by 7 bases, with 15 bases between the two germline ends. Germline V gene data show CDR1 as SEHNR and CDR2 as FQNEAQ (reference sequence). The CDR3 covers 13 residues.

This rearrangement joins TRBV20-1 to TRBJ2-7; 8 bases match TRBD2. This CDR3 spans 14 amino acids. The V gene's germline CDR1 is DFQATT and CDR2 SNEGSKA (reference sequence). V was clipped by 0 bases and J by 4 bases; unmatched bases: 5. CDR3 amino acids: CSARDRGGRYEQYF. The DNA for the CDR3 is TGCAGTGCTAGAGATCGTGGCGGGAGGTACGAGCAGTACTTC.

This sequence joins TRBV28 and TRBJ2-1; 9 bases map to TRBD2. With 1 base clipped from V and 6 bases from J, the junction kept 1 base outside the gene matches. This CDR3 is built from 14 residues. Germline V CDR1 and CDR2: MDHEN, SYDVKM. CDR3 in amino acids: CASSLSAGGNEQFF. The CDR3 bases are TGTGCCAGCAGTTTATCAGCGGGGGGCAATGAGCAGTTCTTC.